This passage covers 8 T cell receptor beta chains from one sample sequenced in a study of blood T cell repertoires in COVID-19. Here immunoSEQ multiplex PCR was the method, and the copy in TCRdb shows in-frame clones only, minus some. The profile covers 4,000 or so clones, with around 93% appearing a single time and 7.1% taken by the ten largest. Material: peripheral blood. These receptors were obtained from a man aged 45-60 years with active COVID-19.

The genes are TRBV25-1 and TRBJ1-4; 10 positions agree with TRBD1. V shed 4 bases, J shed 7 bases, and the junction held 6 bases outside the gene matches. The CDR3 sequence is 15 residues long. Germline V CDR1 and CDR2: MGHDK, SYGVNS. The CDR3 DNA sequence: TGTGCCAGCAGTGTCCCGACAGGGGGCGGTGAAAAACTGTTTTTT. Translation: CASSVPTGGGEKLFF.

This chain links TRBV28 with TRBJ2-5; the match to TRBD2 covers 8 bases. The V gene end was trimmed by 10 bases and the J gene end by 1 base; junction bases not matched to a gene: 11. CDR3 length: 15 amino acids. CDR1 is MDHEN, CDR2 SYDVKM, per germline. DNA for the CDR3: TGTGCCACCACAAAATTAGCGGGGCGCCAAGAGACCCAGTACTTC. Amino acids: CATTKLAGRQETQYF.

The V and J genes are TRBV4-1 and TRBJ2-1; no reliable D call. Germline CDR1 is MGHRA and CDR2 is YSYEKL. The CDR3 contains 16 residues. V lost 1 base and J lost 4, with 14 bases in between. The CDR3 DNA follows: TGCGCCAGCAGCCAAGTAGGAGCCCAAGCTTACAATGAGCAGTTCTTC. Protein product: CASSQVGAQAYNEQFF.

The chain recombines TRBV5-1 with TRBJ2-2; 7 bases align to TRBD1. Trimming removed 6 bases from V and 6 bases from J; junction bases left unmatched: 14. The CDR3 extends over 16 amino acids. Germline values: CDR1 SGHRS, CDR2 YFSETQ. The CDR3 loop is CASKVGQGVSSGELFF. DNA for the CDR3: TGCGCCAGCAAGGTGGGGCAGGGGGTGAGTTCCGGGGAGCTGTTTTTT.

Here the CDR3 reads CSVEGTGLTSYEQYF. CDR3 coding DNA: TGCAGCGTTGAAGGGACAGGGCTAACCTCCTACGAGCAGTACTTC. V is TRBV29-1 and J is TRBJ2-7, with 8 bases identical to TRBD1. V shed 1 base, J shed 0 bases, and the junction held 5 bases outside the gene matches. Germline CDR1 is SQVTM and CDR2 is ANQGSEA. The CDR3 runs to 15 residues.

The gene calls are TRBV12-5 and TRBJ2-6, with D possibly being TRBD2 (5 bases). The CDR3 consists of 16 residues. Germline CDR1 is LGHNT and CDR2 is FRNRAP. V lost 7 bases and J lost 0, with 13 bases in between. In DNA form, the CDR3 reads TGTGCTAGTGCCCCAGGACTGACCTCTGGGGCCAACGTCCTGACTTTC. This codes for CASAPGLTSGANVLTF.

This clone was seen only once. This chain links TRBV6-6 with TRBJ2-1; TRBD2 matches 9 bases. The CDR3 length is 15 residues. The germline V gene encodes CDR1 MNHNY and CDR2 SVGAGI (reference sequence). V was pared by 2 bases and J by 9 bases, with 8 bases of the junction left unmatched. CDR3: CASSYEAGGRSEQFF. In nucleotides, the CDR3 is TGTGCCAGCAGTTACGAGGCGGGAGGGAGGAGTGAGCAGTTCTTC.

The chain recombines TRBV7-3 with TRBJ2-3, with 7 bases lining up with TRBD2. Germline CDR1 and CDR2: SGHTA and FQGTGA. The CDR3 is 15 amino acids. With V trimmed by 6 bases and J by 2 bases, 8 bases remained unmatched. The CDR3 loop reads CASRPGTNTTDTQYF. The CDR3 nucleotides are TGTGCCAGCAGGCCCGGGACTAATACCACAGATACGCAGTATTTT. The variable domain in full, with the rest retrieved from reference TRBV7-3 and TRBJ2-3, is GAGVSQTPSNKVTEKGKYVELRCDPISGHTALYWYRQSLGQGPEFLIYFQGTGAADDSGLPNDRFFAVRPEGSVSTLKIQRTERGDSAVYLCASRPGTNTTDTQYFGPGTRLTVL.